This T cell receptor beta chain appears in the sequencing data of a study of blood T cell repertoires in COVID-19. Original processing methods: Cell counts per sample came from amplifying reference gene primers. Produced via immunoSEQ multiplex PCR; TCRdb's table is partial and in-frame only. The V and J calls and the clone size are those of that table, but D and trimming were determined from the DNA. The table shows 200,000 to 250,000 clones, with more than 80% occurring only once. V was trimmed by 3 bases and J by 10 bases, leaving 10 bases between them. This CDR3 region has 12 residues. The sequenced sample consisted of PBMCs or T cells enriched from blood (not recorded which). The rearrangement links TRBV12-3 or TRBV12-4 to TRBJ2-1, with D hard to call. This TCR was recovered from a man between 60 and 75 years old who had recovered from COVID-19. CDR3 DNA sequence: TGTGCCAGCAGTTTCTCGTTGAGGGAGCAGTTCTTC. This translates into CASSFSLREQFF.